Reported below is one T cell receptor beta chain. The antigen this receptor binds is unknown. No quality values exist for individual bases; no much larger clone is one base distant. Whole blood was collected in K2EDTA tubes by collaborating institutions according to the institutions' own protocols. For TCRbeta analysis, collaborator samples were shipped as frozen whole blood, as isolated PBMCs, or as DNA extracted from either sample type. The data are from a study of blood T cell repertoires in COVID-19 (dated by TCRdb to about 2020). General notes on the study: Collaborator samples came from the United States, Italy and Spain and covered acute and convalescent phases of COVID-19. Nearly every sample came with metadata listing a de-identified subject ID, COVID-19 status, age in years and sex. The material from the prospective study consisted of cDNA or gDNA derived from T cells, B-cell-depleted T cells, or PBMCs. Samples were obtained from the ongoing ImmuneRACE study (first 160 participants) and from about 1,300 subjects provided by 6 global collaborators. Deeply sampled blood TCRbeta repertoires from subjects exposed to, actively infected with, or recovered from COVID-19 were included in the dataset. HLA class I and class II types, where available, came from metadata supplied by the sample provider rather than from assay-based typing. The repertoires were released in a freely available public database intended as a resource for research on the immune response to SARS-CoV-2.

Germline trimming amounts to 5 bases on V and 4 bases on J, with 12 as the count of junction bases outside the gene matches. The germline V gene (reference sequence) sets CDR1 to LNHNV and CDR2 to YYDKDF. The CDR3 runs 16 residues from the cysteine to the phenylalanine. Of the read, only the CDR3 DNA is kept; its 48 bases are in frame from base 1. TCRbeta CDR3 regions were amplified from genomic DNA using the immunoSEQ Assay, a bias-controlled multiplex PCR. On the authors' methods: The number of nucleated cells in each sample was estimated from the amplification of reference gene primers within the assay. To quantify the absolute abundance of each unique TCRbeta CDR3 rearrangement, sequence reads were collapsed and filtered. For each sample, productive Simpson clonality was calculated as the square root of Simpson's diversity index over productive rearrangements. TCRdb's version of the immuneACCESS table is confined to in-frame rearrangements and falls short of the full clone set. An unresolved V gene accounts for under half of the shortfall where checked; the remainder is of unknown origin. V and J calls and clone size are copied from that table; D and trimming were computed from the DNA. Present in this sample are about 240,000 clones, more than 70% of which were seen just once. 9% to 15% of the sample is in the top ten clones.

Study-level results and caveats: Clinical and demographic metadata were provided uncurated, with the amount varying by source and participant.

This clonotype originated in a man at least 80 years old with acute or convalescent COVID-19. The chain is made from TRBV15 and TRBJ1-2, and 8 bases in between align with TRBD1. Sequenced input: peripheral blood. The DNA sequence is TGTGCCACCAGCCCGGCAGGGGGCGTCGGTTCCTATGGCTACACCTTC. Its protein reads: CATSPAGGVGSYGYTF. The reference TRBV15 and TRBJ1-2 proteins fill in what lies around the CDR3, so the full variable domain reads DAMVIQNPRYQVTQFGKPVTLSCSQTLNHNVMYWYQQKSSQAPKLLFHYYDKDFNNEADTPDNFQSRRPNTSFCFLDIRSPGLGDTAMYLCATSPAGGVGSYGYTFGSGTRLTVV.